Following are 23 T cell receptor beta chains from one sample sequenced in a study of blood T cell repertoires in COVID-19. Measured with immunoSEQ multiplex PCR; TCRdb has only the in-frame clones, and not every one. In the table there are roughly 110,000 clones, around 84% of which are singletons. The sequencing sample was made of peripheral blood. Receptor source: a middle-aged man with acute or convalescent COVID-19.

The genes are TRBV5-1 and TRBJ1-3, with 9 bases that match TRBD1. There are 15 residues in the CDR3. Looked up from germline, CDR1 is SGHRS and CDR2 is YFSETQ. With V trimmed by 5 bases and J by 1 base, 4 bases remained unmatched. The CDR3 loop is CASRGQGVSGNTIYF. CDR3 in DNA: TGCGCCAGCAGGGGACAGGGAGTATCTGGAAACACCATATATTTT.

V is TRBV19 and J is TRBJ1-5; D possibly corresponds to TRBD1 (6 bases). The CDR3 is made up of 13 amino acids. CDR1 is LNHDA and CDR2 is SQIVND in the germline V gene (reference sequence). Between the trimmed V and J ends, which lost 7 bases and 6 bases, there was a span of 13 bases. CDR3 nucleotide sequence: TGTGCCAGTACCAAGAGAGGGGGTCAGCCCCAGCATTTT. It codes for CASTKRGGQPQHF.

The V and J genes are TRBV5-1 and TRBJ2-2; 8 nucleotides match TRBD2. Trimming cost V 3 bases and J 6 bases; bases outside gene matches: 4. Looked up from germline, CDR1 is SGHRS and CDR2 is YFSETQ. The CDR3 is made up of 14 amino acids. CDR3 sequence (DNA): TGCGCCAGCAGCTCCGGACTAGCCGCCGGGGAGCTGTTTTTT. The encoded protein is CASSSGLAAGELFF.

V is TRBV27 and J is TRBJ2-1, with D possibly matching TRBD2 (5 bases). The germline V gene has CDR1 MNHEY and CDR2 SMNVEV (reference sequence). Trimming pared 0 bases from V and 0 bases from J, leaving 15 bases between. The CDR3 loop spans 18 amino acids. The CDR3 reads CASSLSIRRGTSYNEQFF. Written as DNA, the CDR3 is TGTGCCAGCAGTTTATCGATTCGCCGGGGAACCTCCTACAATGAGCAGTTCTTC.

This chain joins TRBV7-9 and TRBJ2-5; 7 bases fit TRBD1. V shed 3 bases and J 5 bases; nucleotides not matched to a gene: 3. The CDR3 length is 13 residues. Germline CDR1 SEHNR, CDR2 FQNEAQ (reference sequence). The CDR3 DNA reads TGTGCCAGCAGCTTCGGGACAGATGAGACCCAGTACTTC. Translation gives CASSFGTDETQYF.

The CDR3 sequence is CASGRTDTQYF. The CDR3 nucleotides read TGTGCCAGCGGCAGAACAGATACGCAGTATTTT. This chain connects TRBV6-5 to TRBJ2-3, with unresolved D. Germline V gene sequence: CDR1 MNHEY, CDR2 SVGAGI. Trimming cost V 8 bases and J 3 bases, with 6 bases left between them. The CDR3 is made up of 11 amino acids.

The rearrangement links TRBV6-4 to TRBJ2-1; 7 positions match TRBD2. CDR1 MRHNA and CDR2 SNTAGT come from the germline V gene. This CDR3 contains 15 residues. After removal of 6 bases from V and 3 bases from J, the junction contained 8 bases not matched to a gene. The CDR3 DNA is TGTGCCAGCAGCGAGGTGGGGGGGGACTACAATGAGCAGTTCTTC. It specifies CASSEVGGDYNEQFF.

This chain uses TRBV27 with TRBJ2-3; 11 nucleotides agree with TRBD2. From germline, CDR1 is MNHEY and CDR2 SMNVEV (reference sequence). This CDR3 has 16 amino acids. V dropped 3 bases and J dropped 6; count of bases not matched to a gene: 8. This CDR3 reads CASSFRLAGRGDTQYF. The CDR3 DNA is TGTGCCAGCAGTTTCCGACTAGCGGGAAGGGGGGATACGCAGTATTTT.

The chain recombines TRBV14 with TRBJ1-4; maybe TRBD1 (5 bases). The CDR3 has 15 residues. Germline V gene data show CDR1 as SGHDN and CDR2 as FVKESK. Trimming cost V 4 bases and J 0 bases, with 9 bases left between them. CDR3 bases: TGTGCCAGCAGCCGACAGATAACAACTAATGAAAAACTGTTTTTT. Translated, it gives CASSRQITTNEKLFF.

The CDR3 region has the DNA TGTGCCAGCAGCTTGGGGGGGCCAGAGGGGCCCCAGCATTTT. Translation: CASSLGGPEGPQHF. The rearrangement uses TRBV11-2 and TRBJ1-5, with TRBD1 as a possible D gene (6 bases). CDR3 length: 14 amino acids. The V end lost 3 bases, the J end lost 9 bases, and 15 bases lay between the germline ends. Germline V CDR1 and CDR2: SGHAT, FQNNGV.

The rearrangement uses TRBV3-1 (or the pseudogene TRBV3-2) and TRBJ2-7, with TRBD1 matching over 9 bases. V shed 5 bases, J shed 3 bases, and the junction held 11 bases outside the gene matches. The CDR3 spans 16 residues. Germline V CDR1 and CDR2: LGHDT, YNNKEL (reference sequence). Here the CDR3 reads CASSLGSGTGLYEQYF. The CDR3 DNA reads TGTGCCAGCAGCTTAGGATCCGGGACAGGGCTCTACGAGCAGTACTTC.

The chain links TRBV14 to TRBJ2-3; the D is unclear. CDR3 length: 13 residues. Per germline, CDR1 SGHDN and CDR2 FVKESK. V was trimmed by 0 bases and J by 8 bases, leaving 9 bases between them. The DNA of the CDR3 is TGTGCCAGCAGCCAAGATTGGCTGTCTACGCAGTATTTT. Protein product: CASSQDWLSTQYF. Full variable domain (rest looked up from reference TRBV14 and TRBJ2-3): EAGVTQFPSHSVIEKGQTVTLRCDPISGHDNLYWYRRVMGKEIKFLLHFVKESKQDESGMPNNRFLAERTGGTYSTLKVQPAELEDSGVYFCASSQDWLSTQYFGPGTRLTVL.

The rearrangement joins TRBV6-1 to TRBJ2-3, with 9 bases that match TRBD2. V gave up 4 bases and J gave up 0 bases; unmatched junction bases: 5. This CDR3 has 16 amino acids. Germline V lookup: CDR1 MNHNS, CDR2 SASEGT. In DNA, the CDR3 is TGTGCCAGCAGTGGGCTAGCGGGATTTAGCACAGATACGCAGTATTTT. This sequence encodes CASSGLAGFSTDTQYF.

The J gene is TRBJ2-7, the V gene TRBV7-9; tentatively, D is TRBD1 (7 bases). Germline values: CDR1 SEHNR, CDR2 FQNEAQ (reference sequence). Trimming shortened V by 5 bases and J by 5 bases, and 13 bases separated the two germline ends. The CDR3 spans 13 residues. The CDR3 DNA follows: TGTGCCAGCAGCCCCAGGGGGGTCCACGAGCAGTACTTC. This gives the protein CASSPRGVHEQYF.

This clone has a handful of counts. Written as DNA, the CDR3 is TGTGCCAGCAGCCAAGCATCACTTACGCACAATGAGCAGTTCTTC. Translation gives CASSQASLTHNEQFF. The genes are TRBV3-1 (or the pseudogene TRBV3-2) and TRBJ2-1; D remains ambiguous. V lost 1 base and J 5 bases, leaving 12 bases between the germline ends. Germline assignment: CDR1 LGHDT and CDR2 YNNKEL (reference sequence). The CDR3 loop spans 15 amino acids.

The CDR3 protein is CASSPGAGSTDTQYF. The CDR3 bases are TGTGCCAGCTCACCAGGAGCGGGTAGCACAGATACGCAGTATTTT. The chain recombines TRBV18 with TRBJ2-3; D perhaps matches TRBD2 (6 bases). CDR1 and CDR2 from the germline V gene are KGHSH and LQKENI. The V gene lost 2 bases and the J gene lost 0 bases, with 9 bases spanning the gap. This CDR3 spans 15 amino acids.

This clone was counted a single time. The chain is built from TRBV28 and TRBJ1-2, with 8 positions matching TRBD1. The germline V gene has CDR1 MDHEN and CDR2 SYDVKM. V was pared by 5 bases and J by 4 bases, with 12 bases of the junction left unmatched. The CDR3 consists of 16 residues. The CDR3: CASSPGTGHRSYGYTF. CDR3 DNA: TGTGCCAGCAGTCCTGGGACAGGCCACCGATCCTATGGCTACACCTTC.

V usage is TRBV5-6 and J usage is TRBJ2-3, with TRBD1 as a possible D gene (5 bases). In germline, CDR1 is SGHDT, CDR2 YYEEEE. The ends were cut back, 4 bases at V and 9 bases at J, with 12 bases in the middle. The CDR3 sequence is 12 residues long. In DNA form, the CDR3 reads TGTGCCAGCAGCCTCTGGGGCTTCACGCAGTATTTT. The encoded protein is CASSLWGFTQYF.

The J gene is TRBJ1-1, the V gene TRBV4-3; D is perhaps TRBD1 (5 bases). V was clipped by 0 bases and J by 11 bases, with 16 bases between them. The CDR3 totals 14 residues. Germline V gives CDR1 LGHNA, CDR2 YSLEER. Written as DNA, the CDR3 is TGCGCCAGCAGCCAAGATAGGTCCTTGGGGCCGGCTTTCTTT. Translation gives CASSQDRSLGPAFF.

The V call is TRBV3-1 (or the pseudogene TRBV3-2), the J call TRBJ1-3; D is ambiguous. Trimming shortened V by 8 bases and J by 2 bases, and 10 bases separated the two germline ends. Germline V gene lookup returns CDR1 LGHDT and CDR2 YNNKEL (reference sequence). CDR3 size: 13 residues. Here the CDR3 reads CASRLGAGNTIYF. In DNA form, the CDR3 reads TGTGCCAGCCGCCTGGGAGCTGGAAACACCATATATTTT.

The chain recombines TRBV20-1 with TRBJ2-5; perhaps TRBD1 as D (5 bases). V was cut by 6 bases and J by 5 bases, with 10 bases left in between. The CDR3 has 11 residues. Germline lookup yields CDR1 DFQATT and CDR2 SNEGSKA (reference sequence). The CDR3 DNA reads TGCAGTGCCAGGGCAAGGGAGACCCAGTACTTC. This sequence encodes CSARARETQYF.

This sequence joins TRBV18 and TRBJ2-7; 8 nucleotides match TRBD1. V was clipped by 2 bases and J by 6 bases; unmatched bases: 3. CDR3 length: 13 amino acids. Germline V gives CDR1 KGHSH, CDR2 LQKENI. CDR3 sequence (DNA): TGTGCCAGCTCACCAGGGGGACAGGCCGAGCAGTACTTC. It translates to CASSPGGQAEQYF.

This clone was observed once. V gene TRBV14 combines with J gene TRBJ2-4; TRBD2 might be the D (5 bases). The CDR3 is made up of 16 amino acids. Trimming shortened V by 4 bases and J by 2 bases, and 15 bases separated the two germline ends. Per germline, CDR1 SGHDN and CDR2 FVKESK. CDR3 DNA: TGTGCCAGCAGCCGGGGAGAGGGAAGTACCAAAAACATTCAGTACTTC. Translated, it gives CASSRGEGSTKNIQYF.